The TCR beta chain described here comes from a study of CD8+CD57+ T cells in acquired aplastic anemia. Turning to the study itself: The study obtained an average of 3.2 ug of DNA from sorted CD4+ and CD8+ cells.

According to the study, genomic DNA was the template for TCR beta VDJ and CDR3 profiling. TCRdb fed the reads into MiXCR, producing one record per CDR3 protein. The repertoire consists of 200,000 to 250,000 distinct CDR3 sequences, with 40% to 50% occurring once and the leading ten covering approximately 8%. An expansion of CD8+CD57+ cells by flow cytometry had been shown in patients chosen for sequencing. Patients uniformly had severe acquired aplastic anemia. When blood sampling took place, the patients had received no therapy. The CDR3 has 12 amino acids. The ends lost 6 bases at V and 4 bases at J; junction bases unmatched: 5. The germline V gene encodes CDR1 DFQATT and CDR2 SNEGSKA (reference sequence).

The material sequenced was sorted CD4+, CD8+, or CD8+CD57+ T cells (not recorded which) from PBMCs. This TCR came from a human donor with aplastic anemia. The chain joins TRBV20-1 to TRBJ2-7; TRBD2 matches 8 bases. CDR3 sequence reads: CSAREREYEQYF. CDR3 DNA sequence: TGCAGTGCCAGGGAGCGGGAGTACGAGCAGTACTTC.